Sequencing of this T cell receptor beta chain was carried out in a study of spatial heterogeneity in lung cancer. Individual TCR cDNA molecules each bore their own unique molecular identifier. MiXCR was run by TCRdb on the 5' RACE reads, yielding one entry per CDR3 protein. The sample lists 2,000 to 2,500 distinct CDR3 sequences; 1.5% to 2.5% were seen once. This clonotype is labeled as medium-sized (0.01 to 0.1%). Between the trimmed V and J ends, which lost 2 bases and 5 bases, there was a span of 12 bases. This CDR3 region has 14 residues. In germline, CDR1 is SGHVS, CDR2 FQNEAQ. Described time point: sample taken at primary tumor resection. Samples were donated by 72 untreated early-stage non-small cell lung cancer patients. Frozen PBMC, nontumor lung or tumor provided whole RNA, which was sequenced unsorted.

The rearrangement joins TRBV7-8 to TRBJ1-1; D gene ambiguous. The sample was normal lung tissue next to the tumor, taken at surgery. This receptor was taken from a male donor with early-stage non-small cell lung cancer. DNA for the CDR3: TGTGCCAGCAGCTTAAGACCATGGGGAACTGAAGCTTTCTTT. Protein: CASSLRPWGTEAFF.